This TCR beta chain was sequenced in a study of breast tumors, draining lymph nodes, adjacent tissues. Samples came from axillary lymph nodes draining the breast cancer. This clonotype was seen ten or more times. TCRdb reanalysed the multiplex PCR reads using MiXCR and keeps one entry per CDR3 protein. The data hold about 140,000 distinct CDR3 sequences, with about 20% observed a single time. This sequence originates from a female donor with breast cancer. Some clones in this sample may be carry-over from other donors' samples. The specimen was axillary lymph node tissue.

The CDR3 DNA is TGTGCCATCAGGGACGCAACCTACGAGCAGTACTTC. It specifies CAIRDATYEQYF. The chain couples TRBV10-3 to TRBJ2-7; D is unclear. Germline V lookup: CDR1 ENHRY, CDR2 SYGVKD. Trimming took off 6 bases at V and 2 bases at J, with 8 bases between the two ends. The CDR3 covers 12 residues.